These 23 T cell receptor beta chains were all obtained from the same sample, sequenced in a study of T cells after yellow fever vaccination. TCRdb re-derived calls from the 5' RACE reads in MiXCR, one entry per CDR3 protein. Of some 420,000 distinct CDR3 sequences in the sample, around 19% were seen once. This sample comprised PBMCs, obtained before the yellow fever booster vaccination. The receptors were sampled from a man aged 18-30 years who received the YFV17D yellow fever vaccine.

This clonotype was seen a few times. The chain carries TRBV18 and TRBJ2-3; 7 bases align to TRBD1. This CDR3 has 16 amino acids. Germline CDR1 KGHSH, CDR2 LQKENI. With 0 bases clipped from V and 4 bases from J, the junction kept 7 bases outside the gene matches. The CDR3 DNA sequence: TGTGCCAGCTCACCACCCGGGACAGCACTGGCAGATACGCAGTATTTT. It codes for CASSPPGTALADTQYF.

J is TRBJ2-1 and V is TRBV2; D tentatively reads TRBD1 or TRBD2 (5 bases each). The CDR3 runs 15 residues. The V end lost 2 bases, the J end lost 7 bases, and 15 bases lay between the germline ends. Germline V gives CDR1 SNHLY, CDR2 FYNNEI. CDR3 sequence reads: CASSEFRGNENEQFF. In nucleotides, the CDR3 is TGTGCCAGCAGTGAATTTCGGGGCAATGAAAATGAGCAGTTCTTC.

This clonotype appeared many times. The genes are TRBV12-3 or TRBV12-4 and TRBJ2-1; possibly TRBD1 for D (7 bases). V lost 5 bases and J lost 6, with 11 bases in between. There are 13 residues in the CDR3. The CDR3 here is CASSPQGGNEQFF. CDR3 nucleotide sequence: TGTGCCAGCAGTCCCCAGGGGGGCAATGAGCAGTTCTTC.

The rearrangement uses TRBV20-1 and TRBJ2-5, with TRBD1 matching over 9 bases. CDR1 and CDR2 (germline): DFQATT, SNEGSKA (reference sequence). V gave up 6 bases and J gave up 1 base; unmatched junction bases: 12. The CDR3 runs to 16 residues. CDR3 DNA: TGCAGTGCCGGAACAGGGGGCGGCGGGGGCCAAGAGACCCAGTACTTC. It translates to CSAGTGGGGGQETQYF.

The rearrangement joins TRBV12-5 to TRBJ1-6; D remains unclear. The germline CDR1 and CDR2 sequences are LGHNT and FRNRAP. V dropped 1 base and J dropped 6 bases, with 4 bases sitting between them. The CDR3 contains 13 residues. The CDR3 loop reads CASGLGPNSPLHF. CDR3 sequence (DNA): TGTGCTAGTGGTTTGGGTCCTAATTCACCCCTCCACTTT.

This clonotype was seen a few times. The rearrangement links TRBV29-1 to TRBJ2-5; no clear D. The CDR3 length is 11 residues. CDR1 and CDR2 (germline): SQVTM, ANQGSEA. Trimming took off 7 bases at V and 2 bases at J, with 8 bases between the two ends. The CDR3 coding sequence is TGCAGCGGCTATTATCAAGAGACCCAGTACTTC. Its protein is CSGYYQETQYF. Full variable domain (outside the CDR3, taken from reference TRBV29-1 and TRBJ2-5): SAVISQKPSRDICQRGTSLTIQCQVDSQVTMMFWYRQQPGQSLTLIATANQGSEATYESGFVIDKFPISRPNLTFSTLTVSNMSPEDSSIYLCSGYYQETQYFGPGTRLLVL.

This clonotype came up many times. The rearrangement uses TRBV7-2 and TRBJ2-7, with 11 bases fitting TRBD1. The CDR3 is 14 amino acids. Per germline, CDR1 SGHTA and CDR2 FQGNSA. Unmatched junction bases numbered 2, after V lost 5 bases and J lost 2 bases. CDR3 DNA sequence: TGTGCCAGCAGCCAGGGACAGGGGGCCTACGAGCAGTACTTC. The encoded protein is CASSQGQGAYEQYF.

This clonotype turned up a few times. This sequence joins TRBV7-9 and TRBJ2-4; TRBD1 agrees at 9 bases. Unmatched junction bases numbered 8, after V lost 5 bases and J lost 3 bases. Germline V lookup: CDR1 SEHNR, CDR2 FQNEAQ (reference sequence). This CDR3 is built from 16 residues. The CDR3 sequence is CASSLTGGADKNIQYF. In nucleotides, the CDR3 is TGTGCCAGCAGCCTAACAGGGGGCGCGGACAAAAACATTCAGTACTTC.

J is TRBJ1-5 and V is TRBV29-1; D gene ambiguous. Per germline, CDR1 SQVTM and CDR2 ANQGSEA. The length of the CDR3 is 13 residues. Trimming removed 6 bases from V and 5 bases from J, with 14 bases in between. The CDR3 loop is CSVSDTLDQPQHF. Written as DNA, the CDR3 is TGCAGCGTATCAGACACATTGGATCAGCCCCAGCATTTT.

This clonotype was seen only a few times. V and J are TRBV7-9 and TRBJ2-7; D unclear. The V gene lost 5 bases and the J gene lost 4 bases, with 12 bases spanning the gap. From germline, CDR1 is SEHNR and CDR2 FQNEAQ (reference sequence). The CDR3 spans 13 residues. The CDR3 DNA reads TGTGCCAGCAGCCCACTTCTGGCGTACGAGCAGTACGTC. Amino acid sequence: CASSPLLAYEQYV.

The rearrangement joins TRBV6-1 to TRBJ1-6; unclear D gene. The CDR3 is 15 residues long. The V gene's germline CDR1 is MNHNS and CDR2 SASEGT. V gave up 8 bases and J gave up 4 bases, with 15 bases separating them. CDR3 sequence: CASSLERGYNSPLHF. The CDR3 DNA follows: TGTGCCAGCTCCCTTGAAAGAGGATATAATTCACCCCTCCACTTT.

There are many counts of this clonotype. The V gene is TRBV5-1, the J gene TRBJ2-4, with D uncertain. The length of the CDR3 is 12 residues. Germline CDR1 reads SGHRS; CDR2 reads YFSETQ. V was shortened by 5 bases and J by 6 bases, with 9 bases between the two germline ends. The CDR3 here is CASSTNGNIQYF. The CDR3 DNA is TGCGCCAGCAGTACTAATGGAAACATTCAGTACTTC.

V gene TRBV20-1 combines with J gene TRBJ2-5; TRBD2 agrees at 7 bases. Germline V CDR1 and CDR2: DFQATT, SNEGSKA (reference sequence). This CDR3 has 14 amino acids. V was clipped by 7 bases and J by 2 bases; unmatched bases: 10. The CDR3 loop is CSVPNWGGQETQYF. Written as DNA, the CDR3 is TGCAGTGTCCCCAACTGGGGGGGACAAGAGACCCAGTACTTC.

This rearrangement joins TRBV10-3 to TRBJ2-3, with D perhaps given as TRBD1 or TRBD2 (5 bases each). The ends were cut back, 4 bases at V and 4 bases at J, with 15 bases in the middle. The germline V gene encodes CDR1 ENHRY and CDR2 SYGVKD. The length of the CDR3 is 15 residues. The CDR3 reads CAISVVGPRADTQYF. The CDR3 nucleotides are TGTGCCATCAGTGTAGTGGGACCGAGGGCAGATACGCAGTATTTT.

This chain joins TRBV24-1 and TRBJ2-3; 7 nucleotides line up with TRBD2. The CDR3 extends over 17 amino acids. The junction had 12 bases not matched to a gene; V was cut back by 6 bases and J by 1 base. Germline lookup yields CDR1 KGHDR and CDR2 SFDVKD. The CDR3 loop reads CATSPGGGIEGTDTQYF. For the CDR3, the DNA is TGTGCCACCAGTCCTGGCGGGGGAATAGAGGGCACAGATACGCAGTATTTT.

This CDR3 reads CASSESGVRSSYNSPLHF. Written as DNA, the CDR3 is TGTGCCAGCAGTGAATCAGGCGTCCGGAGCTCCTATAATTCACCCCTCCACTTT. The rearrangement uses TRBV25-1 and TRBJ1-6, with D hard to call. CDR1 and CDR2 from the germline V gene are MGHDK and SYGVNS. The CDR3 contains 18 residues. Trimming pared 1 base from V and 0 bases from J, leaving 13 bases between.

The chain couples TRBV20-1 to TRBJ2-7; perhaps TRBD2 as D (5 bases). V lost 0 bases, J lost 3 bases, and 12 bases lay in between. The V gene's germline CDR1 is DFQATT and CDR2 SNEGSKA (reference sequence). The CDR3 is 14 amino acids. As DNA, the CDR3 is TGCAGTGCTAGAGACCCCGGACTGGGCTACGAGCAGTACTTC. It yields the protein CSARDPGLGYEQYF.

This clonotype was observed a handful of times. The chain carries TRBV10-2 and TRBJ1-6; possibly TRBD1 for D (6 bases). This CDR3 has 15 amino acids. V lost 0 bases, J lost 4 bases, and 7 bases lay in between. Germline V gives CDR1 WSHSY, CDR2 SAAADI. The CDR3 sequence is CASSESDSYNSPLHF. The CDR3 region has the DNA TGCGCCAGCAGTGAGTCGGACAGTTATAATTCACCCCTCCACTTT.

The chain combines TRBV6-4 with TRBJ2-3, with D hard to call. This CDR3 contains 15 residues. The V gene lost 0 bases and the J gene lost 0 bases, with 7 bases spanning the gap. The germline V gene encodes CDR1 MRHNA and CDR2 SNTAGT. This chain's CDR3 is CASSDSFGSTDTQYF. CDR3 DNA: TGTGCCAGCAGTGACTCGTTTGGCAGCACAGATACGCAGTATTTT.

This clonotype has more than one count but fewer than ten. The CDR3 loop reads CASSSSGGAINYGYTF. CDR3 sequence (DNA): TGTGCCAGCAGCTCCTCAGGAGGGGCCATTAACTATGGCTACACCTTC. This sequence joins TRBV7-9 and TRBJ1-2; tentative D call: TRBD1 (5 bases). There are 16 residues in the CDR3. The V gene lost 4 bases and the J gene lost 1 base, with 16 bases spanning the gap. Germline lookup yields CDR1 SEHNR and CDR2 FQNEAQ (reference sequence).

This clonotype has more than one count but fewer than ten. This chain connects TRBV4-3 to TRBJ2-7; TRBD1 is a possible D gene (6 bases). Germline V gives CDR1 LGHNA, CDR2 YSLEER. V gave up 0 bases and J gave up 3 bases, with 9 bases separating them. The CDR3 length is 14 residues. CDR3 loop: CASSQDYRDYEQYF. The CDR3 DNA follows: TGCGCCAGCAGCCAAGACTACAGGGACTACGAGCAGTACTTC.

The chain links TRBV7-9 to TRBJ2-3; unclear D gene. Germline CDR1 and CDR2: SEHNR and FQNEAQ (reference sequence). The ends were cut back, 5 bases at V and 2 bases at J, with 14 bases in the middle. The CDR3 has 15 residues. CDR3 bases: TGTGCCAGCAGCCCCGTCCTGGGCCCCACAGATACGCAGTATTTT. Translated, it gives CASSPVLGPTDTQYF.

V and J are TRBV7-9 and TRBJ1-2; D perhaps matches TRBD1 (5 bases). CDR1 SEHNR and CDR2 FQNEAQ come from the germline V gene (reference sequence). This CDR3 spans 13 amino acids. Trimming took 11 bases from V and 4 from J, leaving 17 bases between them. CDR3 nucleotides: TGTGCCGGAGACGACGGGGGGGGCTATGGCTACACCTTC. Amino acids: CAGDDGGGYGYTF.